This record covers a single T cell receptor beta chain. The entry originates in a study of blood T cell repertoires in COVID-19. Background on the study: There were acute and convalescent COVID-19 samples, and they came from the United States, Italy and Spain. PBMCs, B-cell-depleted T cells, or T cells were the source of the cDNA or gDNA that made up the material.

Seattle's cohort entered during active infection and was followed longitudinally. Per the authors' pipeline: Quantification of nucleated cells was approximated via reference gene primer amplification. Libraries were prepared by immunoSEQ multiplex PCR; TCRdb keeps only in-frame clonotypes and omits some of them. The DNA was the basis for D and trimming; V, J and clone size are from that table. The data contain 250,000 to 300,000 clones, less than 90% of them singletons. The CDR3 extends over 16 amino acids. Trimming pared 6 bases from V and 3 bases from J, leaving 20 bases between. Germline V gene sequence: CDR1 SNHLY, CDR2 FYNNEI.

This receptor was identified in a woman in her 70s with COVID-19, enrolled during active disease. The sample taken for sequencing was peripheral blood. The chain recombines TRBV2 with TRBJ2-5; D not certain. The CDR3 protein is CASREPELMKEETQYF. CDR3 sequence (DNA): TGTGCCAGCAGGGAACCGGAGCTAATGAAAGAAGAGACCCAGTACTTC.